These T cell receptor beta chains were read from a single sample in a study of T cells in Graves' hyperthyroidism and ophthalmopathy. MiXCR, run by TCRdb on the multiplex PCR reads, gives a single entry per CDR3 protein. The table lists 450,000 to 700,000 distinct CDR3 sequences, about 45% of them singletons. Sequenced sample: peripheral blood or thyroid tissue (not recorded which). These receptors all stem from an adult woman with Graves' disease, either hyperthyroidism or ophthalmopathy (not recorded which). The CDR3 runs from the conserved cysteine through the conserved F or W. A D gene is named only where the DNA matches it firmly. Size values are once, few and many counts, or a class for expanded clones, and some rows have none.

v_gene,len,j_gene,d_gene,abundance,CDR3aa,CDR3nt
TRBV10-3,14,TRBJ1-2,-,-,CAISSDGPFYGYTF,TGTGCCATCAGCTCGGACGGCCCCTTCTATGGCTACACCTTC
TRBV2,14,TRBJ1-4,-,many,CASTLRPGREKLFF,TGTGCCAGCACCCTTCGGCCAGGTCGAGAAAAACTGTTTTTT
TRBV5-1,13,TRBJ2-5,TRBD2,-,CAGRLAGVETQYF,TGCGCAGGCAGGCTAGCGGGGGTCGAGACCCAGTACTTC
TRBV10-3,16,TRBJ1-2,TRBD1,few,CAISESLGQGALGYTF,TGTGCCATCAGTGAGTCGCTGGGACAGGGGGCGCTTGGCTACACCTTC
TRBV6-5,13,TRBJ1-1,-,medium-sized,CASSYQGADEAFF,TGTGCCAGCAGTTATCAGGGAGCGGACGAAGCTTTCTTT
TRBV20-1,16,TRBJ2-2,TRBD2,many,CSARDRASGATGELFF,TGCAGTGCTAGAGATAGGGCTAGCGGGGCCACCGGGGAGCTGTTTTTT
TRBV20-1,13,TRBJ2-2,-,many,CSAAPPLTGELFF,TGCAGTGCCGCTCCCCCCCTCACCGGGGAGCTGTTTTTT
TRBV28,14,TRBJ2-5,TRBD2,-,CASSLGGSGGTQYF,TGTGCCAGCAGTCTGGGCGGGAGTGGAGGGACCCAGTACTTC
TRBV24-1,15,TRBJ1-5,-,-,CATSDSLTNNQPQHF,TGTGCCACCAGTGATTCGTTGACAAACAATCAGCCCCAGCATTTT
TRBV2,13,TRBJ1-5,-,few,CASTGGGSQPQHF,TGTGCCAGCACGGGGGGGGGCAGTCAGCCCCAGCATTTT
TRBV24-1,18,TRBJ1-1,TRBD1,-,CATSDAPGQGMVNTEAFF,TGTGCCACCAGTGACGCGCCGGGACAGGGGATGGTGAACACTGAAGCTTTCTTT
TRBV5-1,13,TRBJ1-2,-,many,CASSPEGSYGYTF,TGCGCCAGCAGCCCAGAGGGTTCCTATGGCTACACCTTC
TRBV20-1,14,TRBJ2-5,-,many,CSARDRRLQETQYF,TGCAGTGCTAGAGATCGAAGGCTGCAGGAGACCCAGTACTTC
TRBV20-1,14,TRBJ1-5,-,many,CSARVQIRNQPQHF,TGCAGTGCTAGGGTCCAGATTAGAAATCAGCCCCAGCATTTT
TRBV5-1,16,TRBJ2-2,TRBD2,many,CASTGTSRGGTGELFF,TGCGCCAGCACCGGGACTAGCAGGGGCGGCACCGGGGAGCTGTTTTTT
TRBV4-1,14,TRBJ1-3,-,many,CASSQRYSGNTIYF,TGCGCCAGCAGCCAGAGATACTCTGGAAACACCATATATTTT
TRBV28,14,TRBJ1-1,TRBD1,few,CASSLPPGGTEAFF,TGTGCCAGCAGTTTACCCCCAGGGGGGACTGAAGCTTTCTTT
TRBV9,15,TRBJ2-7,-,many,CASAGVGTLSYEQYF,TGTGCCAGCGCTGGTGTGGGGACCCTCTCCTACGAGCAGTACTTC
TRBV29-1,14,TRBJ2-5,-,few,CSVETGGGAETQYF,TGCAGCGTTGAAACTGGGGGGGGGGCAGAGACCCAGTACTTC
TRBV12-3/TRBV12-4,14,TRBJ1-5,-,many,CASSFSAGGQPQHF,TGTGCCAGCAGTTTCTCGGCGGGTGGTCAGCCCCAGCATTTT
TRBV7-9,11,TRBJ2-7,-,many,CASTEGYEQYF,TGTGCCAGCACGGAAGGCTACGAGCAGTACTTC
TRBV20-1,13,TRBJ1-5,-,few,CSASSTGNQPQHF,TGCAGTGCCAGCAGCACAGGGAACCAGCCCCAGCATTTT
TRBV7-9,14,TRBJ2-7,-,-,CASSLEGQGGEQYF,TGTGCCAGCAGCTTAGAGGGGCAGGGCGGCGAGCAGTACTTC
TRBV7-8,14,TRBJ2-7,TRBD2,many,CASSTLAGDYEQYF,TGTGCCAGCAGCACCTTAGCGGGGGACTACGAGCAGTACTTC